The 25 T cell receptor beta chains reported below all come from one sample, sequenced in a study of blood T cell repertoires in COVID-19. Assay used: immunoSEQ multiplex PCR; TCRdb lists only in-frame clones, some missing. The table includes 250,000 or so clones, just under 90% detected once. What was sequenced was PBMCs or T cells enriched from blood (not recorded which). All receptors derive from a man aged 50 or older who had been exposed to COVID-19.

This chain uses TRBV27 with TRBJ1-5; D perhaps matches TRBD1 (6 bases). The CDR3 loop spans 12 amino acids. V was pared by 4 bases and J by 11 bases, with 12 bases between. Germline V gene data show CDR1 as MNHEY and CDR2 as SMNVEV (reference sequence). CDR3 sequence (DNA): TGTGCCAGCAGTTCACAGAGGGGGACCCAGCATTTT. Its translation: CASSSQRGTQHF.

This rearrangement joins TRBV2 to TRBJ1-2; tentatively, D is TRBD1 (5 bases). The CDR3 length is 13 residues. V was shortened by 11 bases and J by 2 bases, with 15 bases between the two germline ends. Germline lookup yields CDR1 SNHLY and CDR2 FYNNEI. This CDR3 is CAVKRGINYGYTF. CDR3 bases: TGTGCCGTGAAACGGGGGATCAACTATGGCTACACCTTC. Full variable domain (rest looked up from reference TRBV2 and TRBJ1-2): EPEVTQTPSHQVTQMGQEVILRCVPISNHLYFYWYRQILGQKVEFLVSFYNNEISEKSEIFDDQFSVERPDGSNFTLKIRSTKLEDSAMYFCAVKRGINYGYTFGSGTRLTVV.

This chain uses TRBV14 with TRBJ1-1; D may be TRBD1 (5 bases). V was pared by 0 bases and J by 5 bases, with 13 bases between. The CDR3 has 15 residues. Germline V CDR1 and CDR2: SGHDN, FVKESK. CDR3 amino acids: CASSQDHLGGTEAFF. Here the CDR3 DNA reads TGTGCCAGCAGCCAAGATCACCTCGGGGGAACTGAAGCTTTCTTT.

This rearrangement joins TRBV5-1 to TRBJ1-1; D might be TRBD1 (6 bases). V lost 0 bases, J lost 3 bases, and 12 bases lay in between. The CDR3 runs to 15 residues. CDR1 is SGHRS and CDR2 is YFSETQ in the germline V gene. CDR3 nucleotides: TGCGCCAGCAGCTTGGGACCCAGGGGTTACACTGAAGCTTTCTTT. Translated: CASSLGPRGYTEAFF.

The V and J genes are TRBV28 and TRBJ2-7; 7 positions agree with TRBD2. This CDR3 comprises 13 residues. After removal of 8 bases from V and 3 bases from J, the junction contained 7 bases not matched to a gene. Germline-derived CDR1 and CDR2 are MDHEN and SYDVKM. The CDR3 nucleotides read TGTGCCAGCGGTGAAGCGGGGTACTACGAGCAGTACGTC. This translates into CASGEAGYYEQYV.

The genes are TRBV9 and TRBJ2-5; D might be TRBD2 (6 bases). Germline lookup yields CDR1 SGDLS and CDR2 YYNGEE. The length of the CDR3 is 13 residues. Trimming left V 6 bases short and J 7 bases short, with 16 bases between. The DNA for the CDR3 is TGTGCCAGCAACATGGGCGGGACGGGGACCCAGTACTTC. The encoded protein is CASNMGGTGTQYF.

The CDR3 spells CASSLAGTGGRSAFF. Written as DNA, the CDR3 is TGTGCCAGCAGCTTGGCTGGGACAGGCGGTCGTTCAGCTTTCTTT. J is TRBJ1-1 and V is TRBV5-5; TRBD1 aligns across 8 bases. This CDR3 has 15 residues. After removal of 0 bases from V and 10 bases from J, the junction contained 11 bases not matched to a gene. Germline-derived CDR1 and CDR2 are SGHKS and YYEKEE (reference sequence). The full variable domain, rest sourced from reference TRBV5-5 and TRBJ1-1, is DAGVTQSPTHLIKTRGQQVTLRCSPISGHKSVSWYQQVLGQGPQFIFQYYEKEERGRGNFPDRFSARQFPNYSSELNVNALLLGDSALYLCASSLAGTGGRSAFFGQGTRLTVV.

This clone is a singleton in its sample. The chain employs TRBV5-1 and TRBJ1-1, with D unresolved. The CDR3 spans 14 residues. CDR1 is SGHRS and CDR2 is YFSETQ in the germline V gene. Trimming pared 4 bases from V and 0 bases from J, leaving 10 bases between. CDR3: CASSQESLNTEAFF. DNA of the CDR3: TGCGCCAGCAGCCAGGAAAGTTTGAACACTGAAGCTTTCTTT.

The V call is TRBV5-1, the J call TRBJ1-4; the D gene is possibly TRBD1 (5 bases). This CDR3 has 15 amino acids. Germline assignment: CDR1 SGHRS and CDR2 YFSETQ. V gave up 4 bases and J gave up 10 bases, with 20 bases separating them. This CDR3 reads CASSPQGYRVGKLFF. In DNA form, the CDR3 reads TGCGCCAGCAGCCCGCAGGGTTATAGGGTAGGAAAACTGTTTTTT.

This clone was observed a single time. V is TRBV3-1 (or the pseudogene TRBV3-2) and J is TRBJ2-7; D not certain. Trimming took 1 base from V and 4 from J, leaving 17 bases between them. The CDR3 loop spans 16 amino acids. CDR1 is LGHDT, CDR2 YNNKEL, per germline (reference sequence). Here the CDR3 DNA reads TGTGCCAGCAGCCAAGGTGGTGGTTCAGTGTCGTACGAGCAGTACTTC. This encodes CASSQGGGSVSYEQYF.

This clone was observed a handful of times. The chain links TRBV11-2 to TRBJ2-7, with TRBD1 matching 12 bases. This CDR3 is built from 16 residues. Trimming at V came to 5 bases and at J to 4 bases, leaving 9 bases not matched to a gene. Germline assignment: CDR1 SGHAT and CDR2 FQNNGV. The CDR3 nucleotides read TGTGCCAGCAGCGCCGTTAAGGGACAGGGGGCTTACGAGCAGTACTTC. It specifies CASSAVKGQGAYEQYF. Looking up the rest from reference TRBV11-2 and TRBJ2-7 gives the full variable domain: EAGVAQSPRYKIIEKRQSVAFWCNPISGHATLYWYQQILGQGPKLLIQFQNNGVVDDSQLPKDRFSAERLKGVDSTLKIQPAKLEDSAVYLCASSAVKGQGAYEQYFGPGTRLTVT.

The count of this clone is one. The rearrangement joins TRBV15 to TRBJ1-1; D is ambiguous. Trimming took off 0 bases at V and 4 bases at J, with 15 bases between the two ends. CDR1 and CDR2 from the germline V gene are LNHNV and YYDKDF (reference sequence). The CDR3 totals 16 residues. In nucleotides, the CDR3 is TGTGCCACCAGCAGAGATACTCCCCGGCGGGGCACTGAAGCTTTCTTT. Amino acid sequence: CATSRDTPRRGTEAFF.

The CDR3 region has the DNA TGCGCCAGCAGTGATCAGATTAACACTGAAGCTTTCTTT. Protein: CASSDQINTEAFF. The chain has TRBV10-1 and TRBJ1-1; D unclear. There are 13 residues in the CDR3. V was cut by 3 bases and J by 2 bases, with 7 bases left in between. Germline CDR1 is WNHNN and CDR2 is SYGVQD (reference sequence).

This chain links TRBV11-2 with TRBJ2-2, with D perhaps TRBD1 (6 bases). This CDR3 contains 15 residues. Germline values: CDR1 SGHAT, CDR2 FQNNGV. Between the trimmed V and J ends, which lost 7 bases and 3 bases, there was a span of 15 bases. CDR3 protein: CASNRGGGDTGELFF. The CDR3 region has the DNA TGTGCCAGCAACCGGGGTGGGGGCGACACCGGGGAGCTGTTTTTT.

For this clone: The sample has other DNA sequences that encode this CDR3 too. The rearrangement joins TRBV5-1 to TRBJ2-2; 7 bases are shared with TRBD1. The length of the CDR3 is 15 residues. The ends lost 4 bases at V and 0 bases at J; junction bases unmatched: 3. Germline-derived CDR1 and CDR2 are SGHRS and YFSETQ. The CDR3 DNA sequence: TGCGCCAGCAGCAGGGGGACAGCGAACACCGGGGAGCTGTTTTTT. Encoded protein: CASSRGTANTGELFF.

This rearrangement joins TRBV5-4 to TRBJ2-3, with 8 bases identical to TRBD1. Germline values: CDR1 SGHNT, CDR2 YYREEE (reference sequence). The ends lost 4 bases at V and 1 base at J; junction bases unmatched: 5. The CDR3 is made up of 15 amino acids. The CDR3 DNA is TGTGCCAGCAGCCGACAGGGGAAGGGCACAGATACGCAGTATTTT. Translated, it gives CASSRQGKGTDTQYF. The whole variable domain, remainder taken from reference TRBV5-4 and TRBJ2-3, is ETGVTQSPTHLIKTRGQQVTLRCSSQSGHNTVSWYQQALGQGPQFIFQYYREEENGRGNFPPRFSGLQFPNYSSELNVNALELDDSALYLCASSRQGKGTDTQYFGPGTRLTVL.

This clone has only one observation. The gene calls are TRBV27 and TRBJ1-5; 7 bases map to TRBD1. CDR1 and CDR2 (germline): MNHEY, SMNVEV (reference sequence). The CDR3 totals 15 residues. V shed 3 bases and J 0 bases; nucleotides not matched to a gene: 2. In DNA form, the CDR3 reads TGTGCCAGCAGTTTTTACAGGGGTAGCAATCAGCCCCAGCATTTT. It translates to CASSFYRGSNQPQHF.

The sample holds a few counts of this clone. The chain has TRBV7-3 and TRBJ1-2; TRBD1 might be the D (6 bases). Germline lookup yields CDR1 SGHTA and CDR2 FQGTGA. V shed 5 bases and J shed 1 base, with 8 bases lying between them. This CDR3 comprises 13 residues. The CDR3, as DNA: TGTGCCAGCAGCGTGGACAGTAACTATGGCTACACCTTC. As protein: CASSVDSNYGYTF. The variable domain in full, completed from reference TRBV7-3 and TRBJ1-2, reads GAGVSQTPSNKVTEKGKYVELRCDPISGHTALYWYRQSLGQGPEFLIYFQGTGAADDSGLPNDRFFAVRPEGSVSTLKIQRTERGDSAVYLCASSVDSNYGYTFGSGTRLTVV.

The V call is TRBV28, the J call TRBJ1-2; 7 nucleotides match TRBD1. Germline V gives CDR1 MDHEN, CDR2 SYDVKM. The CDR3 consists of 13 residues. V was pared by 7 bases and J by 7 bases, with 9 bases of the junction left unmatched. CDR3 sequence (DNA): TGTGCCAGCACGCGTGACAGGGCGAGTGGCTACACCTTC. Amino acid sequence: CASTRDRASGYTF.

The chain links TRBV5-1 to TRBJ2-7; TRBD2 agrees at 8 bases. The CDR3 spans 15 residues. Germline V CDR1 and CDR2: SGHRS, YFSETQ. V lost 0 bases and J lost 5; bases outside the gene matches: 7. The CDR3 DNA reads as TGCGCCAGCAGCTTGGTGTTAGCGGGGTTAAACGAGCAGTACTTC. Translated: CASSLVLAGLNEQYF.

The rearrangement joins TRBV7-9 to TRBJ2-2; the match to TRBD2 covers 7 bases. With 10 bases clipped from V and 1 base from J, the junction kept 6 bases outside the gene matches. CDR3 length: 14 residues. Germline-derived CDR1 and CDR2 are SEHNR and FQNEAQ (reference sequence). The CDR3 region is CATHRGENTGELFF. DNA for the CDR3: TGTGCCACCCATCGGGGGGAGAACACCGGGGAGCTGTTTTTT.

The table lists this clone with a count of one. The chain has TRBV15 and TRBJ1-1; TRBD1 aligns across 8 bases. Germline trimming cut 5 bases from V and 0 bases from J; bases unmatched to any gene: 5. Per the germline V gene, CDR1 is LNHNV and CDR2 is YYDKDF (reference sequence). CDR3 size: 15 residues. The CDR3 reads CATSGRQGLNTEAFF. The CDR3 DNA sequence: TGTGCCACCAGCGGGAGACAGGGGCTGAACACTGAAGCTTTCTTT.

This chain links TRBV9 with TRBJ2-1, with 8 bases aligning to TRBD1. Germline V gene sequence: CDR1 SGDLS, CDR2 YYNGEE. V dropped 4 bases and J dropped 4; count of bases not matched to a gene: 10. The CDR3 is made up of 16 amino acids. In DNA form, the CDR3 reads TGTGCCAGCAGCTCCCCAGGCCGGGACAGGTACAATGAGCAGTTCTTC. This translates into CASSSPGRDRYNEQFF.

The CDR3 nucleotides are TGTGCCATCAGTGAGTCGTTAGTTATGAACACTGAAGCTTTCTTT. Amino acid sequence: CAISESLVMNTEAFF. The chain has TRBV10-3 and TRBJ1-1; D gene ambiguous. Trimming stripped 0 bases from V and 0 bases from J, with 8 bases between. The CDR3 spans 15 residues. Germline V gene data show CDR1 as ENHRY and CDR2 as SYGVKD.

V is TRBV2 and J is TRBJ1-1; 9 bases fit TRBD1. With 7 bases clipped from V and 0 bases from J, the junction kept 9 bases outside the gene matches. Germline values: CDR1 SNHLY, CDR2 FYNNEI. The CDR3 length is 16 residues. The CDR3 DNA reads as TGTGCCAGCACCGAGGGGGACAGGGTGATGAACACTGAAGCTTTCTTT. Its translation is CASTEGDRVMNTEAFF.